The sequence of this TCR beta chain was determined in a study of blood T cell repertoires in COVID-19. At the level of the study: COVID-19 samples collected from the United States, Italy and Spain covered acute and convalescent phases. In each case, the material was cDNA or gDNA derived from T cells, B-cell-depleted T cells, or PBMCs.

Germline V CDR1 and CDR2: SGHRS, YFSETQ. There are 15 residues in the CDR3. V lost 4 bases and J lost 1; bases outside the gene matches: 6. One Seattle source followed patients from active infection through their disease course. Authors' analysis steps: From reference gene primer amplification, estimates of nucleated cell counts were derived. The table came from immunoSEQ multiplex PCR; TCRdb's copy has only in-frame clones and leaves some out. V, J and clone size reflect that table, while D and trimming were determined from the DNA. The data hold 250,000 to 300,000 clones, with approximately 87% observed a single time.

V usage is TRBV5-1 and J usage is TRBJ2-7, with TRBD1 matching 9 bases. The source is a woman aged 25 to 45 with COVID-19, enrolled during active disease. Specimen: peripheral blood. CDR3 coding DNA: TGCGCCAGCAGCCCCGGGACAGGGATTTCCTACGAGCAGTACTTC. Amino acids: CASSPGTGISYEQYF.